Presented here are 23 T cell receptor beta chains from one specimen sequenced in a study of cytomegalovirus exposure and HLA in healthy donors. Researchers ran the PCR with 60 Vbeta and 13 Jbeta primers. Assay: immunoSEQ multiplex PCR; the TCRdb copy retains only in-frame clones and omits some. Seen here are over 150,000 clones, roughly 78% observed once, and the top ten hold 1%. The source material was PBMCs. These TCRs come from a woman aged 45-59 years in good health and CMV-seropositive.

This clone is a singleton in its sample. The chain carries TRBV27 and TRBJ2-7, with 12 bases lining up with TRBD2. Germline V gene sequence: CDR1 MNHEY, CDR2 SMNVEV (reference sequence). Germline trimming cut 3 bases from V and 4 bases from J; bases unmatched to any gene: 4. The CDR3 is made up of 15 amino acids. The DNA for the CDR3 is TGTGCCAGCAGTTTGACTAGCGGGAGAAGGTACGAGCAGTACTTC. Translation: CASSLTSGRRYEQYF.

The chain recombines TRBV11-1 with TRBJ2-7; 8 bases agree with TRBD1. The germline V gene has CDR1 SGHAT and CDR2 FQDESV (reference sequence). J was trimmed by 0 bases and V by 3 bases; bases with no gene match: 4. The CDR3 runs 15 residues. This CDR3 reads CASSLDRVNSYEQYF. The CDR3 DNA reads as TGTGCCAGCAGCTTGGACAGGGTCAACTCCTACGAGCAGTACTTC. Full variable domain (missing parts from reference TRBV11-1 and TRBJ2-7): EAEVAQSPRYKITEKSQAVAFWCDPISGHATLYWYRQILGQGPELLVQFQDESVVDDSQLPKDRFSAERLKGVDSTLKIQPAELGDSAMYLCASSLDRVNSYEQYFGPGTRLTVT.

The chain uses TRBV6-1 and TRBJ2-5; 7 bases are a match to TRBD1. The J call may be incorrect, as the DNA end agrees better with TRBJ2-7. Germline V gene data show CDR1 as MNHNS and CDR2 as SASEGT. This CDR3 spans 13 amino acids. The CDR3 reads CASSVDRVREQYF. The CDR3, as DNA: TGTGCCAGCAGTGTTGACAGGGTGCGCGAGCAGTACTTC.

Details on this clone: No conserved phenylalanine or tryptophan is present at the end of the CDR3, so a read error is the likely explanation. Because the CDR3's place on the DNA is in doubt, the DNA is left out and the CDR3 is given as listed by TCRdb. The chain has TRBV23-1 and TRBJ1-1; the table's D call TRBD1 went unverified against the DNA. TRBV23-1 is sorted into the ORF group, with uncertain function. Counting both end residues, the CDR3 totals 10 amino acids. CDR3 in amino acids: CARNLRTSSV.

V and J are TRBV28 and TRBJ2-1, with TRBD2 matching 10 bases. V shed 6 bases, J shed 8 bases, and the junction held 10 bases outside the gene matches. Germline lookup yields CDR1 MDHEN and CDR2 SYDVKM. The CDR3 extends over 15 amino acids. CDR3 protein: CASRDPSGGKDEQFF. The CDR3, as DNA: TGTGCCAGCAGGGATCCTAGCGGGGGCAAGGATGAGCAGTTCTTC.

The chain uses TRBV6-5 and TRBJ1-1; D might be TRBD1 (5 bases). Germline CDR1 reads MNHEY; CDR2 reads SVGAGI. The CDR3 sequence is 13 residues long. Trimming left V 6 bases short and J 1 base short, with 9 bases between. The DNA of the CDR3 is TGTGCCAGCAGAAGGACAACGAACACTGAAGCTTTCTTT. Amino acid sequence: CASRRTTNTEAFF.

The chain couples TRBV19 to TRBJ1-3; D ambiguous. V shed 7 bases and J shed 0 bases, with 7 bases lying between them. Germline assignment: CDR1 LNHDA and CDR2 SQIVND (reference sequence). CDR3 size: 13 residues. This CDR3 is CASKWSSGNTIYF. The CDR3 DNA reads TGTGCCAGTAAATGGAGCTCTGGAAACACCATATATTTT.

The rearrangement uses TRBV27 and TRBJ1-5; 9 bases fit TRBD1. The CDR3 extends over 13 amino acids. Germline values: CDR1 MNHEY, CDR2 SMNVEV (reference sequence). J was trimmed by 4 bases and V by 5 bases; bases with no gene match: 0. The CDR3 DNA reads TGTGCCAGCAGTGGACAGGGGAATCAGCCCCAGCATTTT. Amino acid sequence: CASSGQGNQPQHF.

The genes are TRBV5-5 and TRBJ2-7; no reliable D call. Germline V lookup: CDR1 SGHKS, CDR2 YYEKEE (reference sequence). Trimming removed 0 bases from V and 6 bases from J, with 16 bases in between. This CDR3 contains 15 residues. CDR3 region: CASSLVVLTSGEQYF. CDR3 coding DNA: TGTGCCAGCAGCTTGGTGGTCCTAACTTCGGGCGAGCAGTACTTC.

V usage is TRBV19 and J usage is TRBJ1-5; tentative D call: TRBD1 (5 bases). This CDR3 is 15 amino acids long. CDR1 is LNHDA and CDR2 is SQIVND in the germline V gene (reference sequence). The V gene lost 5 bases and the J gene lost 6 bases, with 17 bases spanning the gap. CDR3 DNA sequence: TGTGCCAGTAGTTTGGCGGGGCCAATCCTTCAGCCCCAGCATTTT. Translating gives CASSLAGPILQPQHF.

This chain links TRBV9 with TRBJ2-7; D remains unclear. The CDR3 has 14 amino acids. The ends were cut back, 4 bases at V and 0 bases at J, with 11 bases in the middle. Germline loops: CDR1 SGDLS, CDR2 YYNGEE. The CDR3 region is CASSPQVDSYEQYF. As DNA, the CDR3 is TGTGCCAGCAGCCCCCAGGTAGACTCCTACGAGCAGTACTTC.

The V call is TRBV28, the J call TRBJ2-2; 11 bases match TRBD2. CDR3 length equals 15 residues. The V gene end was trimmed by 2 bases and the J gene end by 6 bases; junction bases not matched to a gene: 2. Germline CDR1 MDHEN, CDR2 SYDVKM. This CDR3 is CASSLTSGSAGELFF. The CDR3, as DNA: TGTGCCAGCAGTTTAACTAGCGGGAGTGCCGGGGAGCTGTTTTTT. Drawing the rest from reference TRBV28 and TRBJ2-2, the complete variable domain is DVKVTQSSRYLVKRTGEKVFLECVQDMDHENMFWYRQDPGLGLRLIYFSYDVKMKEKGDIPEGYSVSREKKERFSLILESASTNQTSMYLCASSLTSGSAGELFFGEGSRLTVL.

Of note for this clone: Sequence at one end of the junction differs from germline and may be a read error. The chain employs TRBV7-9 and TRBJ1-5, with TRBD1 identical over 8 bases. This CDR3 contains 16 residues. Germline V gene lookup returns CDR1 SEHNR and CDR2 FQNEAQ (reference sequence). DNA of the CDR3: TGTTCCAGCAGCTTAGGGCAGGGGGCTAGCAATCAGCCCCAGCATTTT. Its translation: CSSSLGQGASNQPQHF.

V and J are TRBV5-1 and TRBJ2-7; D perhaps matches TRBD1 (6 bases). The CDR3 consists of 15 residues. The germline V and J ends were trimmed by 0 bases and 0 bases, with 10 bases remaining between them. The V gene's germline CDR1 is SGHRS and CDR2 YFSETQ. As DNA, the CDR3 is TGCGCCAGCAGCTTGGAGGGGACATACTCCTACGAGCAGTACTTC. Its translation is CASSLEGTYSYEQYF.

The CDR3 sequence is CASEGPAYEQYF. CDR3 nucleotide sequence: TGTGCCAGCGAGGGCCCTGCCTACGAGCAGTACTTC. The chain recombines TRBV9 with TRBJ2-7; TRBD2 might be the D (5 bases). Germline V gives CDR1 SGDLS, CDR2 YYNGEE. This CDR3 region has 12 residues. The V and J ends lost 7 bases and 2 bases respectively, with 10 bases between them.

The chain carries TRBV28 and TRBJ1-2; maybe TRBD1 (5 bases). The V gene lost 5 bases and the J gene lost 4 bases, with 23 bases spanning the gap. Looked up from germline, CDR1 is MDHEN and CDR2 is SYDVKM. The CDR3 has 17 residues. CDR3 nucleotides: TGTGCCAGCAGTACCCCCCAGGGTTCCGACACTTCCTATGGCTACACCTTC. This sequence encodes CASSTPQGSDTSYGYTF.

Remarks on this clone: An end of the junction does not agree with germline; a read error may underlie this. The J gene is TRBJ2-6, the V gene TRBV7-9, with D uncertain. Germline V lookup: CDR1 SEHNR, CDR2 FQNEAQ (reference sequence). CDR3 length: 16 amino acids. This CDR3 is CSSSLVGGFGANVLTF. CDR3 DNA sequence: TGTTCCAGCAGCTTAGTCGGTGGTTTTGGGGCCAACGTCCTGACTTTC.

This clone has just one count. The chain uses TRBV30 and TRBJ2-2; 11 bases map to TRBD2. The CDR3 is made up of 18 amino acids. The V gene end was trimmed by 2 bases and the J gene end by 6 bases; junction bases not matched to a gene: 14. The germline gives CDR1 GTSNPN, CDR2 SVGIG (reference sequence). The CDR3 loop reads CAWSFPTSGRTRSGELFF. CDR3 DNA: TGTGCCTGGAGTTTCCCCACTAGCGGGAGAACACGATCCGGGGAGCTGTTTTTT.

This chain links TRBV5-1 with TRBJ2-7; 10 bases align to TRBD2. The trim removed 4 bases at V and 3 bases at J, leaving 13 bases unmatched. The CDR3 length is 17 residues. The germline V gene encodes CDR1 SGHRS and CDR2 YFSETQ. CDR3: CASSHGGLAGVNYEQYF. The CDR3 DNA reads TGCGCCAGCAGCCACGGGGGTCTAGCGGGGGTAAACTACGAGCAGTACTTC.

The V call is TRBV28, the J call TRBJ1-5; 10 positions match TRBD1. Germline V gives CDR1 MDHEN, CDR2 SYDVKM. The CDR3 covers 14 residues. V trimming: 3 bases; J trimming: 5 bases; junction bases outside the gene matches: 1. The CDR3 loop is CASSFGTGDQPQHF. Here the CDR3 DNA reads TGTGCCAGCAGTTTCGGGACAGGGGATCAGCCCCAGCATTTT.

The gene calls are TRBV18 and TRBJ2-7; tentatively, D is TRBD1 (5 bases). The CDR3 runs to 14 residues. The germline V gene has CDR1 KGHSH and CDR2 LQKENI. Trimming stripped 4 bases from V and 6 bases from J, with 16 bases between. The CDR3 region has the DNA TGTGCCAGCTCACTCCTTGTAGGGGTGGGCGAGCAGTACTTC. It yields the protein CASSLLVGVGEQYF.

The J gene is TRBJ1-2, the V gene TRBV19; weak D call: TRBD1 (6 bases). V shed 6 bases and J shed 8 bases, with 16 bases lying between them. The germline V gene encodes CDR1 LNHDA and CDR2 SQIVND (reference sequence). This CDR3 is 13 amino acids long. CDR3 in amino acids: CASSQTGVEGYTF. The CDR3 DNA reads TGTGCCAGTAGCCAGACAGGTGTAGAAGGCTACACCTTC.

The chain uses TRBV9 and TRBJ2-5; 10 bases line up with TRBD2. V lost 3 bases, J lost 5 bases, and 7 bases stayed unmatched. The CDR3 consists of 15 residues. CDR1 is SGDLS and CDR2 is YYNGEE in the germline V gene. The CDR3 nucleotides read TGTGCCAGCAGCGAAACTCCACTAGCGGGGGAGACCCAGTACTTC. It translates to CASSETPLAGETQYF.